The T cell receptor (beta chain) under discussion was sequenced for a study of radiation and T cells in renal cell carcinoma. Specified time point: blood 4 weeks post-SBRT, at nephrectomy. Indicated treatment: 15 Gy SBRT to primary tumor, nephrectomy 4 weeks later. CDR1 is SGHRS, CDR2 YFSETQ, per germline. V dropped 4 bases and J dropped 5; count of bases not matched to a gene: 6. The CDR3 length is 15 residues. Sequencing was performed with immunoSEQ multiplex PCR; in TCRdb, only in-frame clones are kept and a portion is missing. The sample records around 180,000 clones, 88% being singletons. The clonotype originates from a woman aged 45-60 years with renal cell carcinoma. This sample comprised blood, obtained from a patient whose treatment included radiotherapy and nephrectomy. The gene calls are TRBV5-1 and TRBJ2-3; 11 bases fit TRBD1. The CDR3, as DNA: TGCGCCAGCAGCCCGGACAGGGGGCAGGTAGATACGCAGTATTTT. Protein: CASSPDRGQVDTQYF.